This TCR beta chain was documented in a study of cytomegalovirus exposure and HLA in healthy donors. Findings and limits, study-wide: It was reported that TCR beta sequences correctly inferred the HLA-A and HLA-B alleles for most subjects. In a later analysis, HLA-C alleles had the fewest associated TCRs, DRB1 alleles the most.

Unmatched junction bases numbered 10, after V lost 0 bases and J lost 7 bases. Germline V gene lookup returns CDR1 SGHDN and CDR2 FVKESK. The CDR3 covers 16 residues. 13 Jbeta primers and 60 Vbeta primers were used for the PCR. Libraries were prepared by immunoSEQ multiplex PCR; TCRdb keeps only in-frame clonotypes and omits some of them. The repertoire holds more than 95,000 clones, with 10% as singletons. A word on this clone: Antigen: not known.

The specimen sequenced was PBMCs. The gene calls are TRBV14 and TRBJ2-3, with TRBD2 identical over 7 bases. The TCR was taken from a man between 35 and 55 years old in good health and CMV-seropositive. The CDR3 DNA follows: TGTGCCAGCAGCCAAGAAGTAGGGAGGGGCCTCAATACGCAGTATTTT. Amino acids: CASSQEVGRGLNTQYF.